This entry lists 21 T cell receptor beta chains sequenced from one sample in a study of blood T cell repertoires in COVID-19. TCRdb's copy holds only in-frame clones and misses some; the assay was immunoSEQ multiplex PCR. The sample consists of approximately 150,000 clones, 85% to 90% of them appearing once. The material sequenced was peripheral blood. These receptors were taken from a woman older than 75 with COVID-19, enrolled during active disease.

This clone was seen a single time. The chain employs TRBV5-1 and TRBJ2-7; 10 nucleotides match TRBD1. The CDR3 spans 15 residues. Germline V CDR1 and CDR2: SGHRS, YFSETQ. V shed 0 bases, J shed 2 bases, and the junction held 2 bases outside the gene matches. The CDR3 region is CASSLEGQGPYEQYF. The DNA for the CDR3 is TGCGCCAGCAGCTTGGAGGGACAGGGGCCCTACGAGCAGTACTTC.

The chain has TRBV9 and TRBJ1-3, with D uncertain. Germline CDR1 is SGDLS and CDR2 is YYNGEE. Trimming took off 4 bases at V and 1 base at J, with 12 bases between the two ends. The CDR3 extends over 15 amino acids. CDR3: CASSNRQASGNTIYF. CDR3 in DNA: TGTGCCAGCAGCAACCGGCAGGCTTCTGGAAACACCATATATTTT.

V usage is TRBV3-1 (or the pseudogene TRBV3-2) and J usage is TRBJ1-1; D is perhaps TRBD1 (5 bases). This CDR3 is 14 amino acids long. The V end lost 1 base, the J end lost 0 bases, and 6 bases lay between the germline ends. Germline V gene data show CDR1 as LGHDT and CDR2 as YNNKEL (reference sequence). The CDR3 region is CASSQGQMNTEAFF. CDR3 nucleotide sequence: TGTGCCAGCAGCCAAGGACAGATGAACACTGAAGCTTTCTTT.

The CDR3 DNA is TGTGCCAGCAGGCGCGGGACTAGCGTCCTGTTCTTC. It codes for CASRRGTSVLFF. The chain combines TRBV12-3 or TRBV12-4 with TRBJ2-1; TRBD2 matches 10 bases. V gave up 6 bases and J gave up 15 bases; unmatched junction bases: 8. The CDR3 consists of 12 residues.

This chain connects TRBV11-3 to TRBJ2-5; a possible D gene is TRBD1 (6 bases). V shed 5 bases and J shed 9 bases, with 25 bases lying between them. CDR3 length: 16 residues. Per the germline V gene, CDR1 is SGHNT and CDR2 is YENEEA. The CDR3, as DNA: TGTGCCAGCAGCCCCGGGAAGGGACACCATCTGGAGGCCCAGTACTTC. Encoded protein: CASSPGKGHHLEAQYF.

The chain employs TRBV2 and TRBJ2-7; tentative D call: TRBD2 (7 bases). This CDR3 spans 14 amino acids. Germline V gene data show CDR1 as SNHLY and CDR2 as FYNNEI. The V and J ends lost 3 bases and 1 base respectively, with 10 bases between them. CDR3 sequence reads: CASSDRGASYEQYF. The CDR3 DNA follows: TGTGCCAGCAGTGATCGGGGGGCATCCTACGAGCAGTACTTC.

This clone was recorded only once. This chain uses TRBV28 with TRBJ2-2; 7 bases are a match to TRBD1. The junction had 9 bases not matched to a gene; V was cut back by 4 bases and J by 4 bases. The CDR3 is 16 amino acids. Germline lookup yields CDR1 MDHEN and CDR2 SYDVKM. The CDR3 protein is CASSSTGTAFTGELFF. CDR3 nucleotide sequence: TGTGCCAGCAGTTCGACCGGGACAGCATTCACCGGGGAGCTGTTTTTT.

The rearrangement joins TRBV29-1 to TRBJ2-1; TRBD2 aligns across 8 bases. The CDR3 is made up of 12 amino acids. Looked up from germline, CDR1 is SQVTM and CDR2 is ANQGSEA. The trim removed 4 bases at V and 9 bases at J, leaving 5 bases unmatched. The CDR3 is CSVGTSGGEQFF. CDR3 coding DNA: TGCAGCGTTGGAACCAGCGGGGGTGAGCAGTTCTTC.

This rearrangement joins TRBV7-3 to TRBJ2-3, with 11 bases identical to TRBD1. CDR3 length: 15 amino acids. Germline V gene data show CDR1 as SGHTA and CDR2 as FQGTGA. With 3 bases clipped from V and 6 bases from J, the junction kept 5 bases outside the gene matches. The CDR3 loop is CASSLGTGGVDTQYF. CDR3 nucleotide sequence: TGTGCCAGCAGCTTGGGGACAGGGGGTGTGGATACGCAGTATTTT.

The V gene is TRBV27, the J gene TRBJ1-5, with TRBD1 matching over 7 bases. V was pared by 6 bases and J by 4 bases, with 12 bases of the junction left unmatched. In germline, CDR1 is MNHEY, CDR2 SMNVEV (reference sequence). The CDR3 spans 16 residues. CDR3 sequence (DNA): TGTGCCAGCAGGGGGGCAGGGGGGCCCTATAATCAGCCCCAGCATTTT. Translating it yields CASRGAGGPYNQPQHF.

This rearrangement joins TRBV7-3 to TRBJ2-3, with 11 bases lining up with TRBD2. This CDR3 spans 16 amino acids. Germline trimming cut 5 bases from V and 6 bases from J; bases unmatched to any gene: 10. Germline CDR1 reads SGHTA; CDR2 reads FQGTGA. The CDR3 nucleotides are TGTGCCAGCAGCCTTAGCGGGAGGGGATCCCAGGATACGCAGTATTTT. Its translation is CASSLSGRGSQDTQYF.

The V and J genes are TRBV27 and TRBJ1-6, with 7 bases that match TRBD1. From germline, CDR1 is MNHEY and CDR2 SMNVEV (reference sequence). The ends lost 6 bases at V and 5 bases at J; junction bases unmatched: 4. The CDR3 runs 14 residues. The DNA for the CDR3 is TGTGCCAGCAGAGTTGGGACAGATAATTCACCCCTCCACTTT. Its protein product is CASRVGTDNSPLHF.

The CDR3 region is CASSPDRVNTEAFF. CDR3 bases: TGTGCCAGCAGCCCGGACAGGGTGAACACTGAAGCTTTCTTT. This chain uses TRBV11-1 with TRBJ1-1, with 8 bases fitting TRBD1. J gave up 0 bases and V 5 bases, and 2 bases lay outside the gene matches. CDR3 size: 14 residues. CDR1 is SGHAT and CDR2 is FQDESV in the germline V gene (reference sequence).

The V gene is TRBV3-1 (or the pseudogene TRBV3-2), the J gene TRBJ2-1; a weak D match, TRBD2 (5 bases). Germline CDR1 and CDR2: LGHDT and YNNKEL (reference sequence). Trimming left V 0 bases short and J 9 bases short, with 12 bases between. This CDR3 comprises 14 residues. The CDR3 DNA is TGTGCCAGCAGCCAAGATTTTGGGAGAACTGAGCAGTTCTTC. Its protein is CASSQDFGRTEQFF.

V is TRBV18 and J is TRBJ2-2; D is uncertain. The germline V gene has CDR1 KGHSH and CDR2 LQKENI. V shed 3 bases and J shed 4 bases, with 9 bases lying between them. This CDR3 is 14 amino acids long. DNA for the CDR3: TGTGCCAGCTCACCCCCGCCGAGCACCGGGGAGCTGTTTTTT. Its translation: CASSPPPSTGELFF.

The CDR3 region has the DNA TGTGCCAGCAGTTACTCGCAGGGGTTTTCCTACGAGCAGTACTTC. It yields the protein CASSYSQGFSYEQYF. V usage is TRBV6-5 and J usage is TRBJ2-7; D might be TRBD1 (6 bases). Germline lookup yields CDR1 MNHEY and CDR2 SVGAGI. The CDR3 has 15 amino acids. V shed 0 bases and J shed 1 base, with 10 bases lying between them.

The DNA of the CDR3 is TGCGCCAGCTCCAACGACAAAGATAATGAAAAACTGTTTTTT. It is translated as CASSNDKDNEKLFF. This chain uses TRBV5-1 with TRBJ1-4; the D is unclear. This CDR3 region has 14 residues. Germline CDR1 is SGHRS and CDR2 is YFSETQ. Trimming removed 7 bases at V and 4 bases at J, with 14 bases between. The whole variable domain, filled in from reference TRBV5-1 and TRBJ1-4, reads KAGVTQTPRYLIKTRGQQVTLSCSPISGHRSVSWYQQTPGQGLQFLFEYFSETQRNKGNFPGRFSGRQFSNSRSEMNVSTLELGDSALYLCASSNDKDNEKLFFGSGTQLSVL.

The chain is built from TRBV5-1 and TRBJ2-5; possibly TRBD2 for D (5 bases). The germline gives CDR1 SGHRS, CDR2 YFSETQ. The CDR3 is made up of 17 amino acids. V lost 4 bases and J lost 0, with 19 bases in between. In DNA form, the CDR3 reads TGCGCCAGCAGCGACAAGCGGACTTCATCGTACCAAGAGACCCAGTACTTC. Translating it yields CASSDKRTSSYQETQYF.

V gene TRBV7-8 combines with J gene TRBJ2-7, with 7 bases fitting TRBD2. The CDR3 covers 14 residues. J gave up 2 bases and V 2 bases, and 3 bases lay outside the gene matches. CDR1 and CDR2 from the germline V gene are SGHVS and FQNEAQ. CDR3 DNA sequence: TGTGCCAGCAGCTTAACTAGCGACACCTACGAGCAGTACTTC. Translated: CASSLTSDTYEQYF.

This clone was recorded a few times. The chain couples TRBV7-9 to TRBJ1-4, with D hard to call. Germline V gene data show CDR1 as SEHNR and CDR2 as FQNEAQ (reference sequence). V dropped 0 bases and J dropped 7 bases, with 6 bases sitting between them. This CDR3 comprises 13 residues. The CDR3 region is CASSLASGEKLFF. CDR3 sequence (DNA): TGTGCCAGCAGCTTAGCGTCGGGTGAAAAACTGTTTTTT.

The chain is built from TRBV28 and TRBJ1-2; no clear D. Per the germline V gene, CDR1 is MDHEN and CDR2 is SYDVKM. V lost 8 bases to trimming and J lost 4 bases, with 17 bases between them. The CDR3 totals 14 residues. CDR3 nucleotides: TGTGCCAGCTCCCGTCCGGGTGGTACCTATGGCTACACCTTC. It specifies CASSRPGGTYGYTF.